A single sample gave rise to the 21 T cell receptor beta chains below, sequenced in a study of blood T cell repertoires in COVID-19. Profiling relied on immunoSEQ multiplex PCR, and the TCRdb table lists in-frame clones only, not all of them. The profile covers about 400,000 clones, with approximately 88% appearing a single time and over 0.9% taken by the ten largest. Sequences were obtained from PBMCs or T cells enriched from blood (not recorded which). All receptors come from a woman aged 30 to 39 with acute COVID-19.

The chain employs TRBV5-1 and TRBJ2-5; perhaps TRBD2 as D (5 bases). V lost 5 bases and J lost 10, with 15 bases in between. CDR1 is SGHRS and CDR2 is YFSETQ in the germline V gene. This CDR3 is 12 amino acids long. Here the CDR3 reads CASREELDGQYF. Here the CDR3 DNA reads TGCGCCAGCAGGGAGGAACTTGATGGCCAGTACTTC.

The chain has TRBV9 and TRBJ1-2, with a possible D match to TRBD1 (5 bases). Germline-derived CDR1 and CDR2 are SGDLS and YYNGEE. Trimming shortened V by 0 bases and J by 5 bases, and 11 bases separated the two germline ends. The CDR3 is 14 amino acids. In nucleotides, the CDR3 is TGTGCCAGCAGCGTAGGGGGGGTAGGTTATGGCTACACCTTC. The encoded protein is CASSVGGVGYGYTF.

The genes are TRBV6-2 or TRBV6-3 and TRBJ1-5; D may be TRBD1 (6 bases). The CDR3 totals 15 residues. Germline V gene lookup returns CDR1 MNHEY and CDR2 SVGEGT. Trimming stripped 2 bases from V and 6 bases from J, with 14 bases between. In nucleotides, the CDR3 is TGTGCCAGCAGTTACCGGCAGGGGTTGCGTCAGCCCCAGCATTTT. It codes for CASSYRQGLRQPQHF.

V gene TRBV7-2 combines with J gene TRBJ2-4; TRBD1 matches 10 bases. This CDR3 spans 15 amino acids. Germline-derived CDR1 and CDR2 are SGHTA and FQGNSA. The V gene end was trimmed by 4 bases and the J gene end by 7 bases; junction bases not matched to a gene: 7. CDR3 in amino acids: CASSWGGTGVNIQYF. In DNA, the CDR3 is TGTGCCAGCAGCTGGGGTGGGACAGGGGTTAACATTCAGTACTTC. Complete variable domain (other parts from reference TRBV7-2 and TRBJ2-4): GAGVSQSPSNKVTEKGKDVELRCDPISGHTALYWYRQSLGQGLEFLIYFQGNSAPDKSGLPSDRFSAERTGGSVSTLTIQRTQQEDSAVYLCASSWGGTGVNIQYFGAGTRLSVL.

This sequence joins TRBV5-1 and TRBJ1-1; 7 bases fit TRBD1. Germline V CDR1 and CDR2: SGHRS, YFSETQ. The CDR3 spans 16 residues. V was clipped by 4 bases and J by 0 bases; unmatched bases: 9. The CDR3 region is CASSPPGQRLNTEAFF. The CDR3 region has the DNA TGCGCCAGCAGCCCCCCGGGACAGAGATTGAACACTGAAGCTTTCTTT.

The J gene is TRBJ1-1, the V gene TRBV5-1; the match to TRBD1 covers 11 bases. Germline-derived CDR1 and CDR2 are SGHRS and YFSETQ. With V trimmed by 7 bases and J by 4 bases, 6 bases remained unmatched. This CDR3 has 14 residues. The CDR3 protein is CASLPGTGGTEAFF. Written as DNA, the CDR3 is TGCGCCAGCCTACCCGGGACAGGGGGCACTGAAGCTTTCTTT.

The chain carries TRBV19 and TRBJ2-3; 9 bases match TRBD2. From germline, CDR1 is LNHDA and CDR2 SQIVND (reference sequence). The CDR3 loop spans 14 amino acids. V shed 7 bases, J shed 1 base, and the junction held 3 bases outside the gene matches. Here the CDR3 reads CASKPSGGTDTQYF. The DNA for the CDR3 is TGTGCCAGTAAGCCTAGCGGGGGCACAGATACGCAGTATTTT.

This clone was picked up a small number of times. The V gene is TRBV11-2, the J gene TRBJ2-7, with D tentatively TRBD1 (6 bases). With 0 bases removed from V and 2 bases from J, the gap between germline ends came to 11 bases. Germline lookup yields CDR1 SGHAT and CDR2 FQNNGV. The CDR3 is 15 amino acids. Here the CDR3 reads CASSLDMGQTYEQYF. In nucleotides, the CDR3 is TGTGCCAGCAGCTTAGATATGGGACAAACCTACGAGCAGTACTTC.

CDR3: CASGFHINQPQHF. In DNA form, the CDR3 reads TGTGCTAGTGGTTTCCACATTAATCAGCCCCAGCATTTT. The V call is TRBV12-5, the J call TRBJ1-5; D remains unclear. The CDR3 extends over 13 amino acids. Germline lookup yields CDR1 LGHNT and CDR2 FRNRAP. V lost 3 bases and J 4 bases, leaving 7 bases between the germline ends.

This chain joins TRBV24-1 and TRBJ2-3, with no clear D. Germline V gives CDR1 KGHDR, CDR2 SFDVKD. The V gene lost 3 bases and the J gene lost 0 bases, with 21 bases spanning the gap. CDR3 length: 19 residues. CDR3 sequence (DNA): TGTGCCACCAGTGATCCACTCGAGACGAGGTCCTCTAGCACAGATACGCAGTATTTT. Translated: CATSDPLETRSSSTDTQYF.

This clone appeared a few times. CDR3 protein: CASSPGRGVLFF. CDR3 coding DNA: TGTGCCAGCAGCCCCGGGAGAGGGGTCCTGTTTTTT. The rearrangement joins TRBV14 to TRBJ1-4, with a tentative D call TRBD1 (5 bases). The V gene lost 4 bases and the J gene lost 14 bases, with 14 bases spanning the gap. CDR3 length equals 12 residues. Looked up from germline, CDR1 is SGHDN and CDR2 is FVKESK. Looking up the rest from reference TRBV14 and TRBJ1-4 gives the full variable domain: EAGVTQFPSHSVIEKGQTVTLRCDPISGHDNLYWYRRVMGKEIKFLLHFVKESKQDESGMPNNRFLAERTGGTYSTLKVQPAELEDSGVYFCASSPGRGVLFFGSGTQLSVL.

The rearrangement uses TRBV11-2 and TRBJ1-1; the D is unclear. CDR3 length equals 15 residues. Trimming took 2 bases from V and 0 from J, leaving 10 bases between them. Looked up from germline, CDR1 is SGHAT and CDR2 is FQNNGV. The DNA for the CDR3 is TGTGCCAGCAGCTTAAGGGAGAAAATGAACACTGAAGCTTTCTTT. This encodes CASSLREKMNTEAFF.

The chain recombines TRBV5-6 with TRBJ2-1; 8 positions agree with TRBD2. V shed 1 base, J shed 6 bases, and the junction held 6 bases outside the gene matches. CDR1 and CDR2 (germline): SGHDT, YYEEEE. The CDR3 length is 15 residues. The CDR3 nucleotides read TGTGCCAGCAGCTTGACGGGGGGGCCCCTCAATGAGCAGTTCTTC. Translated: CASSLTGGPLNEQFF.

CDR3 DNA: TGCGCCAGCAGCTCCGGGCTTCAAGGGGCCCTCCACTTT. This sequence encodes CASSSGLQGALHF. The V call is TRBV5-1, the J call TRBJ1-6; D perhaps matches TRBD1 (5 bases). CDR3 length: 13 residues. Trimming shortened V by 3 bases and J by 14 bases, and 15 bases separated the two germline ends. Per germline, CDR1 SGHRS and CDR2 YFSETQ.

The chain has TRBV4-1 and TRBJ2-3; tentatively, D is TRBD2 (6 bases). The germline CDR1 and CDR2 sequences are MGHRA and YSYEKL. CDR3 length equals 15 residues. V was cut by 1 base and J by 3 bases, with 11 bases left in between. The CDR3 DNA follows: TGCGCCAGCAGCCAAGGTGTTAGCGGAACAGATACGCAGTATTTT. Translating it yields CASSQGVSGTDTQYF.

The genes are TRBV10-3 and TRBJ1-3; D unresolved. Looked up from germline, CDR1 is ENHRY and CDR2 is SYGVKD. V was shortened by 2 bases and J by 0 bases, with 8 bases between the two germline ends. The CDR3 has 15 amino acids. The CDR3: CAISEHLGSGNTIYF. In DNA, the CDR3 is TGTGCCATCAGTGAGCACCTAGGCTCTGGAAACACCATATATTTT.

The chain carries TRBV14 and TRBJ1-6, with D possibly matching TRBD1 (6 bases). The CDR3 sequence is 19 residues long. The germline V and J ends were trimmed by 2 bases and 7 bases, with 24 bases remaining between them. Per germline, CDR1 SGHDN and CDR2 FVKESK. Here the CDR3 DNA reads TGTGCCAGCAGCCAAATCAGCGGGACAAAGGGTTTGGGCAATTCACCCCTCCACTTT. This sequence encodes CASSQISGTKGLGNSPLHF.

This chain joins TRBV4-1 and TRBJ1-2, with D perhaps matching TRBD1 (5 bases). Germline V gene sequence: CDR1 MGHRA, CDR2 YSYEKL. The CDR3 sequence is 17 residues long. The V end was cut by 1 base, the J end by 11 bases, with 26 bases between. The CDR3 DNA sequence: TGCGCCAGCAGCCAAGGATCCTTAGGGGCGCCCCTTATGGGGTACACCTTC. Translated: CASSQGSLGAPLMGYTF.

The V and J genes are TRBV24-1 and TRBJ2-7; 7 bases are shared with TRBD1. V lost 6 bases, J lost 2 bases, and 9 bases stayed unmatched. This CDR3 region has 15 residues. Germline V gene sequence: CDR1 KGHDR, CDR2 SFDVKD. The CDR3 nucleotides are TGTGCCACCAGTCCGTCTAAGGGACAGCCCTACGAGCAGTACTTC. It codes for CATSPSKGQPYEQYF.

This clone appeared once. CDR3 in DNA: TGTGCCAGCAGCTTATCTCGCGGCAGGGGACGAGCTTTCTTT. Amino acids: CASSLSRGRGRAFF. V gene TRBV7-9 combines with J gene TRBJ1-1, with D perhaps matching TRBD1 (6 bases). With 2 bases removed from V and 10 bases from J, the gap between germline ends came to 17 bases. CDR3 length: 14 residues. Germline V gene data show CDR1 as SEHNR and CDR2 as FQNEAQ (reference sequence). The whole variable domain, remainder taken from reference TRBV7-9 and TRBJ1-1, is DTGVSQNPRHKITKRGQNVTFRCDPISEHNRLYWYRQTLGQGPEFLTYFQNEAQLEKSRLLSDRFSAERPKGSFSTLEIQRTEQGDSAMYLCASSLSRGRGRAFFGQGTRLTVV.

The chain links TRBV10-3 to TRBJ2-1; no clear D gene. Trimming removed 0 bases at V and 3 bases at J, with 6 bases between. The CDR3 is 14 residues long. CDR1 and CDR2 (germline): ENHRY, SYGVKD. Here the CDR3 reads CAISESRDYNEQFF. For the CDR3, the DNA is TGTGCCATCAGTGAGTCGCGTGACTACAATGAGCAGTTCTTC.